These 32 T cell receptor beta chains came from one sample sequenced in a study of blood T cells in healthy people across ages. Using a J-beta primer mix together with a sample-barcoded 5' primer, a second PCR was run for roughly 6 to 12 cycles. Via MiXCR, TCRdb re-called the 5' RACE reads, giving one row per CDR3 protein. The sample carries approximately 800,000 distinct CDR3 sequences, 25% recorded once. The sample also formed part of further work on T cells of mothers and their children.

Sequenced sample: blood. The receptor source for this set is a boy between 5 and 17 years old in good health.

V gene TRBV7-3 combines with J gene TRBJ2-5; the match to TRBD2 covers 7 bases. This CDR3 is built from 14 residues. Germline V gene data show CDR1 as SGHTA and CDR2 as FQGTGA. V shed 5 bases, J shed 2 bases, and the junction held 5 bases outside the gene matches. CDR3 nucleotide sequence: TGTGCCAGCAGCGGAGCGGGGATACAAGAGACCCAGTACTTC. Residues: CASSGAGIQETQYF.

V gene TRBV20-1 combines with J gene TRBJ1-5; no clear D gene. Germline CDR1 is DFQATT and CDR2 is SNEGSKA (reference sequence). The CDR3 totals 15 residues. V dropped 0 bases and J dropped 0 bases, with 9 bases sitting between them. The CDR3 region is CSARDPFGSNQPQHF. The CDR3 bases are TGCAGTGCTAGAGACCCCTTTGGTAGCAATCAGCCCCAGCATTTT.

Here the CDR3 DNA reads TGTGCCAGTAGCAAAACGAAATCGGGGACCAGCAATGAGCAGTTCTTC. Residues: CASSKTKSGTSNEQFF. The chain couples TRBV12-3 or TRBV12-4 to TRBJ2-1; D possibly matches TRBD1 or TRBD2 (5 bases each). The length of the CDR3 is 16 residues. Trimming took off 9 bases at V and 6 bases at J, with 24 bases between the two ends.

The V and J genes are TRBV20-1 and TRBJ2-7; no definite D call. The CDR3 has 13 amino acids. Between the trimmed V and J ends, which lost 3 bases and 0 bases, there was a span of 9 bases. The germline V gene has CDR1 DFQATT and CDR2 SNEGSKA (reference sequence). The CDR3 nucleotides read TGCAGTGCTAGGGGTCCCCTCTCCTACGAGCAGTACTTC. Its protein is CSARGPLSYEQYF.

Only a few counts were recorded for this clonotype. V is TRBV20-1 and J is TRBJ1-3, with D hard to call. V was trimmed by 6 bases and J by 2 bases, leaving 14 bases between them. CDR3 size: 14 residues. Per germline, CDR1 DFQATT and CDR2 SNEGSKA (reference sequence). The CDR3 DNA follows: TGCAGTGCAGGGCCAAGGGTAACTGGAAACACCATATATTTT. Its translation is CSAGPRVTGNTIYF.

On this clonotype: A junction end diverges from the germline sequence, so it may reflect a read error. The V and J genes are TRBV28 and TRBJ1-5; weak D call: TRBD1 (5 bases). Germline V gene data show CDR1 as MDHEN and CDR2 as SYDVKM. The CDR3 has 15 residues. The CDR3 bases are TGTGCCAGCAGTTTAAGGCAGGGTAGCGATCAGCCCCAGCATTTT. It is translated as CASSLRQGSDQPQHF.

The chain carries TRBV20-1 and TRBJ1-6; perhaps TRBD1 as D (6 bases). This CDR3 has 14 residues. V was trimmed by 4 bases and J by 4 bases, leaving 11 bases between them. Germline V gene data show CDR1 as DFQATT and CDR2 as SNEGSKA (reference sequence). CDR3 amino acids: CSATRTDYNSPLHF. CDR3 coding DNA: TGCAGTGCTACAAGGACAGATTATAATTCACCCCTCCACTTT.

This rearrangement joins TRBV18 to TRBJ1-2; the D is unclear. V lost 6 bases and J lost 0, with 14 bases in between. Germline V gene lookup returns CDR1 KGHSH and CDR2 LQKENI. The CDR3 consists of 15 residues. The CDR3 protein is CASSPGRTTNYGYTF. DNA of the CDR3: TGTGCCAGCTCTCCCGGACGGACTACTAACTATGGCTACACCTTC.

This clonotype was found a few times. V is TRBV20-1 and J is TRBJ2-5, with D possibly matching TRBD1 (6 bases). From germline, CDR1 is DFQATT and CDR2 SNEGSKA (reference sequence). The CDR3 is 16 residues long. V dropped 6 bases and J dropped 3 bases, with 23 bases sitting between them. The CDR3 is CSAKRSLTGAEETQYF. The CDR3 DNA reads TGCAGTGCAAAGAGGAGCCTGACAGGCGCAGAAGAGACCCAGTACTTC.

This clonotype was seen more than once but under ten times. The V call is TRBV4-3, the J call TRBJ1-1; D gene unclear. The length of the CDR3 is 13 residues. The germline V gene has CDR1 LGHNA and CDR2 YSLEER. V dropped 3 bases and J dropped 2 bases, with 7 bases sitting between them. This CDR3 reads CASSQPPNTEAFF. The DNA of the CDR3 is TGCGCCAGCAGCCAGCCTCCTAACACTGAAGCTTTCTTT.

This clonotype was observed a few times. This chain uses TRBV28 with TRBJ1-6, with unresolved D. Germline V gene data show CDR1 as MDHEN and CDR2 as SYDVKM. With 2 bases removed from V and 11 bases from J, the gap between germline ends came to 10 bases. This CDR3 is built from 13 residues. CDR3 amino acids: CASSLIPETPLHF. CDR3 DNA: TGTGCCAGCAGTTTAATCCCGGAGACACCCCTCCACTTT.

The CDR3 loop reads CASSLLNSFYEQYF. CDR3 nucleotide sequence: TGTGCCAGCAGCTTGCTTAACAGTTTCTACGAGCAGTACTTC. The chain employs TRBV7-9 and TRBJ2-5; D call uncertain. TRBJ2-7 matches the DNA end more closely, so the J call is doubtful. CDR3 length: 14 residues. Germline V gene lookup returns CDR1 SEHNR and CDR2 FQNEAQ (reference sequence).

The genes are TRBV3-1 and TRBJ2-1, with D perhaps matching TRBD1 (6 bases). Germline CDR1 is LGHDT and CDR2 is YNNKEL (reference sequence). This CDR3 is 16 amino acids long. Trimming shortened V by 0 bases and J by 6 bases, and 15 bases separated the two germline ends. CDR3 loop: CASSQEQGFLGNEQFF. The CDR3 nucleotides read TGTGCCAGCAGCCAAGAACAGGGTTTCCTCGGCAATGAGCAGTTCTTC.

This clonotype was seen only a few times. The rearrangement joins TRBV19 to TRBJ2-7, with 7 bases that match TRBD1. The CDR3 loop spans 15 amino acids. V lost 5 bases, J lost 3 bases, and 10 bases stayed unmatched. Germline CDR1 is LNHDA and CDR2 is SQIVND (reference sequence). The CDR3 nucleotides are TGTGCCAGTAGTTACAGGGGCAAGGGATACTACGAGCAGTACTTC. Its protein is CASSYRGKGYYEQYF.

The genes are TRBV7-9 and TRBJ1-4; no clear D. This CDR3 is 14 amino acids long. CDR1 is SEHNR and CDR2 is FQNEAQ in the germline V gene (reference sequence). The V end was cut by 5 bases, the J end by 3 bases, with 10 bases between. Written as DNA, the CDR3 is TGTGCCAGCAGCCCCCGGGGATCTAATGAAAAACTGTTTTTT. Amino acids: CASSPRGSNEKLFF.

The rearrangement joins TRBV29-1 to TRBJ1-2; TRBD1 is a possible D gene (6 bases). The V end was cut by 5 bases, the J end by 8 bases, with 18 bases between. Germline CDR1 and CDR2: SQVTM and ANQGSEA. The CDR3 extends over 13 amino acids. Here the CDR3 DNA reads TGCAGCGTTCCAGGGAGGGGGGACCGCGGCTACACCTTC. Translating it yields CSVPGRGDRGYTF.

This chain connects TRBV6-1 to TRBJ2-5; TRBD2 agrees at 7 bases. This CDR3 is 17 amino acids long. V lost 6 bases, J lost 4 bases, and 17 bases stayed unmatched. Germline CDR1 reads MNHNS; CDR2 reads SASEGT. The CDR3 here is CASRLDAGGISGETQYF. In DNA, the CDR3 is TGTGCCAGCAGGCTTGACGCCGGGGGGATTTCGGGAGAGACCCAGTACTTC.

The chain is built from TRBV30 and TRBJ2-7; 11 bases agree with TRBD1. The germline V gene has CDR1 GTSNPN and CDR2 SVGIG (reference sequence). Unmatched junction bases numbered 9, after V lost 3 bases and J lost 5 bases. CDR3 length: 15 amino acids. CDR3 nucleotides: TGTGCCTGGAGACGGACAGGGGGCCCCTCGAACGAGCAGTACTTC. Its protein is CAWRRTGGPSNEQYF.

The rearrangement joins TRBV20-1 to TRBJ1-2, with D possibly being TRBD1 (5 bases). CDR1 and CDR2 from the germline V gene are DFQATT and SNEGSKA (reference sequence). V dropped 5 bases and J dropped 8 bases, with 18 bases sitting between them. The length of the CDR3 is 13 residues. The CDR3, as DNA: TGCAGTGCTCCAGGGACCGGCTTGTGGGGCTACACCTTC. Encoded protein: CSAPGTGLWGYTF.

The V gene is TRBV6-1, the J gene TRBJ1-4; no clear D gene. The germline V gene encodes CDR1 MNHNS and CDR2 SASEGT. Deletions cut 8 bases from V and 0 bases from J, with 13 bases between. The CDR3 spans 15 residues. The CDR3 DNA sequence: TGTGCCAGCCGGGCGGATTCCGCAACTAATGAAAAACTGTTTTTT. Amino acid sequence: CASRADSATNEKLFF.

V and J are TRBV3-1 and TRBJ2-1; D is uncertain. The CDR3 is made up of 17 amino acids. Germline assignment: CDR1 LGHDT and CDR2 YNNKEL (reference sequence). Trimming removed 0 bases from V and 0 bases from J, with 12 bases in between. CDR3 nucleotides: TGTGCCAGCAGCCAAGAGGTATGGAATAGCTCCTACAATGAGCAGTTCTTC. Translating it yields CASSQEVWNSSYNEQFF.

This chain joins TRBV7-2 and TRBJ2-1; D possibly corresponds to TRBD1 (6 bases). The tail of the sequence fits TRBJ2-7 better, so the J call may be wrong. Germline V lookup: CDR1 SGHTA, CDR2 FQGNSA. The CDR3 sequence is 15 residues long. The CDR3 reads CASSPEATSGDEQYF. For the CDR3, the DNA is TGTGCCAGCAGCCCAGAGGCCACCTCAGGGGACGAGCAGTACTTC.

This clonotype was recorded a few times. The CDR3 coding sequence is TGTGCCAGCAGCCTATCCTCTAGTACCACAGATACGCAGTATTTT. Translation: CASSLSSSTTDTQYF. This chain joins TRBV7-3 and TRBJ2-3; D not certain. V lost 5 bases and J lost 2, with 14 bases in between. CDR3 length equals 15 residues. CDR1 is SGHTA and CDR2 is FQGTGA in the germline V gene.

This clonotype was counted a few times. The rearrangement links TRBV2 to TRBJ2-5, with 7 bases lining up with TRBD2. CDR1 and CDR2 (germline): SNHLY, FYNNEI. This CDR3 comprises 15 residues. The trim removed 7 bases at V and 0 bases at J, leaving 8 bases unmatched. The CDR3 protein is CASTQIGRDQETQYF. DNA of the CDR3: TGTGCCAGCACCCAAATAGGGAGGGACCAAGAGACCCAGTACTTC.

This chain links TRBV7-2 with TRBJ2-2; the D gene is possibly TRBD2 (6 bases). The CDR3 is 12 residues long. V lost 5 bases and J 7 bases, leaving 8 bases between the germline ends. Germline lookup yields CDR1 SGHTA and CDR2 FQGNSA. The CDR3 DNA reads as TGTGCCAGCAGCCCAGCGGGCGGGGAGCTGTTTTTT. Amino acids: CASSPAGGELFF.

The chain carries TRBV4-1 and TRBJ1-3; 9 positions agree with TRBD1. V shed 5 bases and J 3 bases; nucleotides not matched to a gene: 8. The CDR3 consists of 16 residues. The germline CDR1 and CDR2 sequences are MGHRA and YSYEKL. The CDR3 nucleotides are TGCGCCAGCAGCGCGGACAGGGGAGTTGGTGGAAACACCATATATTTT. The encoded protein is CASSADRGVGGNTIYF.

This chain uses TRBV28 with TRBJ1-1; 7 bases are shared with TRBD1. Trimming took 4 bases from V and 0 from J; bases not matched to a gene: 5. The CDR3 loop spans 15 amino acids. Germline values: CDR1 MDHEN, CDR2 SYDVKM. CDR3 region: CASSSGTVMNTEAFF. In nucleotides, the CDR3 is TGTGCCAGCAGTTCCGGGACAGTTATGAACACTGAAGCTTTCTTT.

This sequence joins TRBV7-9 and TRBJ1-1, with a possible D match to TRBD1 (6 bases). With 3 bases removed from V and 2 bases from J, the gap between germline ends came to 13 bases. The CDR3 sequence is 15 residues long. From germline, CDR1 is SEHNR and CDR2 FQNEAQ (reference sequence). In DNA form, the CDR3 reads TGTGCCAGCAGCTTCTGGGACACCTCAAACACTGAAGCTTTCTTT. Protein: CASSFWDTSNTEAFF. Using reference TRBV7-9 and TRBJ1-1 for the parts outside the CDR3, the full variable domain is DTGVSQNPRHKITKRGQNVTFRCDPISEHNRLYWYRQTLGQGPEFLTYFQNEAQLEKSRLLSDRFSAERPKGSFSTLEIQRTEQGDSAMYLCASSFWDTSNTEAFFGQGTRLTVV.

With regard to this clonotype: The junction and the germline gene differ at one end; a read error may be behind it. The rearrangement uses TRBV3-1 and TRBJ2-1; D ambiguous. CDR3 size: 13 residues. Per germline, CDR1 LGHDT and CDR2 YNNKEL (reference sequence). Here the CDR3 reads CASSFSLGNEQFF. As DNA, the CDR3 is TGTGCCAGCAGCTTCAGCCTGGGCAATGAGCAGTTCTTT.

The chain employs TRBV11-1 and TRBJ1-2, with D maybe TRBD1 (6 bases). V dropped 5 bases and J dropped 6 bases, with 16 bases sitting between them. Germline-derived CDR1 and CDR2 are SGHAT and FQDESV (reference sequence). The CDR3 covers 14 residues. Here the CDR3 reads CASSPWTGGHGYTF. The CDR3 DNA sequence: TGTGCCAGCAGCCCTTGGACGGGGGGGCATGGCTACACCTTC. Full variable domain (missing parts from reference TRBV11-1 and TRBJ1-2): EAEVAQSPRYKITEKSQAVAFWCDPISGHATLYWYRQILGQGPELLVQFQDESVVDDSQLPKDRFSAERLKGVDSTLKIQPAELGDSAMYLCASSPWTGGHGYTFGSGTRLTVV.

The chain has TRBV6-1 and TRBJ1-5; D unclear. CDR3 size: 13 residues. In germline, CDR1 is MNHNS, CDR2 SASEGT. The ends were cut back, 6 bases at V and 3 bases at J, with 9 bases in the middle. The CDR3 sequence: CASRHSINQPQHF. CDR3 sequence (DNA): TGTGCCAGCAGACACTCGATCAATCAGCCCCAGCATTTT.

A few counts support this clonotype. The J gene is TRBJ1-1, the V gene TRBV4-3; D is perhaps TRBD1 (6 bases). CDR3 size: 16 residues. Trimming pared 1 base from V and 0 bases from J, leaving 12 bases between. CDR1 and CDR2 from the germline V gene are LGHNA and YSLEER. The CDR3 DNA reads TGCGCCAGCAGCCAAGTAGGATGGACAGTGAACACTGAAGCTTTCTTT. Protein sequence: CASSQVGWTVNTEAFF.